A single sample gave rise to the 31 T cell receptor beta chains below, sequenced in a study of shared clonotypes between healthy human individuals. TCRdb's table, derived via immunoSEQ multiplex PCR, lists solely in-frame clones and lacks some. The sample has fewer than 650,000 clones; 76% are singletons. The material sequenced was PBMCs. These receptors originate from a woman aged 35 to 49 in good health. Some clones in this sample may be carry-over from other donors' samples.

The chain employs TRBV5-1 and TRBJ1-5, with a tentative D call TRBD1 (6 bases). This CDR3 spans 14 amino acids. The V gene's germline CDR1 is SGHRS and CDR2 YFSETQ. V lost 5 bases, J lost 5 bases, and 14 bases lay in between. This CDR3 reads CASRPNREDQPQHF. The CDR3 nucleotides are TGCGCCAGCAGACCGAACAGGGAAGATCAGCCCCAGCATTTT.

The rearrangement joins TRBV15 to TRBJ1-2; TRBD1 aligns across 8 bases. The CDR3 loop spans 15 amino acids. The germline CDR1 and CDR2 sequences are LNHNV and YYDKDF (reference sequence). V lost 0 bases, J lost 8 bases, and 8 bases stayed unmatched. CDR3 loop: CATSRDAGGAKGYTF. CDR3 sequence (DNA): TGTGCCACCAGCAGAGATGCAGGGGGCGCGAAGGGCTACACCTTC.

The chain recombines TRBV11-2 with TRBJ2-2; 7 bases map to TRBD2. The V gene's germline CDR1 is SGHAT and CDR2 FQNNGV. The CDR3 is 14 residues long. Losses at the gene ends were 5 bases for V and 7 bases for J; bases not matched to a gene: 7. CDR3 in amino acids: CASSRAGAGGELFF. The CDR3, as DNA: TGTGCCAGCAGCAGGGCGGGAGCGGGCGGGGAGCTGTTTTTT.

This clone was picked up a small number of times. V usage is TRBV27 and J usage is TRBJ1-2; D is unclear. The CDR3 is 16 amino acids. Germline CDR1 and CDR2: MNHEY and SMNVEV (reference sequence). The V gene lost 0 bases and the J gene lost 0 bases, with 11 bases spanning the gap. CDR3 DNA sequence: TGTGCCAGCAGTTTATCGAGGGCAGCTGCTAACTATGGCTACACCTTC. Its translation is CASSLSRAAANYGYTF.

In regard to this clone: A read error may produce the germline difference seen at one junction end. The V call is TRBV5-4, the J call TRBJ2-5; D is unresolved. This CDR3 region has 16 residues. Germline loops: CDR1 SGHNT, CDR2 YYREEE (reference sequence). CDR3 DNA sequence: TGTGCCAGCAGCTGGGGTGTGGTGCCTGCCCAAGGGACCCAGTACTTC. Its protein is CASSWGVVPAQGTQYF.

The V and J genes are TRBV5-1 and TRBJ2-7; 9 positions agree with TRBD2. The germline V gene encodes CDR1 SGHRS and CDR2 YFSETQ. J was trimmed by 5 bases and V by 0 bases; bases with no gene match: 6. The CDR3 length is 15 residues. CDR3 sequence: CASSLAASGMNEQYF. CDR3 nucleotides: TGCGCCAGCAGCTTGGCGGCTAGCGGGATGAACGAGCAGTACTTC.

V usage is TRBV5-1 and J usage is TRBJ1-1; D is possibly TRBD1 (5 bases). Deletions cut 7 bases from V and 1 base from J, with 14 bases between. Germline loops: CDR1 SGHRS, CDR2 YFSETQ. The CDR3 has 14 residues. In nucleotides, the CDR3 is TGCGCCAGCGGCACGGGGCACCAGAACACTGAAGCTTTCTTT. Translating it yields CASGTGHQNTEAFF.

In DNA, the CDR3 is TGTGCCAGCAGCGCCCGCAGACCCGAGACCTATGGCTACACCTTC. Translated, it gives CASSARRPETYGYTF. The genes are TRBV11-2 and TRBJ1-2; D call uncertain. CDR3 length: 15 residues. Trimming pared 5 bases from V and 4 bases from J, leaving 17 bases between. Germline-derived CDR1 and CDR2 are SGHAT and FQNNGV.

This clone was observed once. The chain has TRBV5-6 and TRBJ2-5; no clear D. V lost 3 bases and J lost 0, with 3 bases in between. The CDR3 consists of 12 residues. The germline CDR1 and CDR2 sequences are SGHDT and YYEEEE. The DNA for the CDR3 is TGTGCCAGCAGCTATGACCAAGAGACCCAGTACTTC. Its protein is CASSYDQETQYF.

The rearrangement uses TRBV4-3 and TRBJ2-5, with unresolved D. Trimming pared 1 base from V and 5 bases from J, leaving 17 bases between. Germline V gene data show CDR1 as LGHNA and CDR2 as YSLEER. CDR3 length: 16 residues. The CDR3 loop reads CASSQGQTWGGETQYF. CDR3 nucleotides: TGCGCCAGCAGCCAAGGTCAAACCTGGGGTGGGGAGACCCAGTACTTC.

This chain connects TRBV28 to TRBJ1-2; D remains ambiguous. The germline V and J ends were trimmed by 5 bases and 2 bases, with 15 bases remaining between them. This CDR3 region has 15 residues. From germline, CDR1 is MDHEN and CDR2 SYDVKM. Here the CDR3 reads CASSPFGLTNYGYTF. The CDR3 DNA is TGTGCCAGCAGTCCGTTTGGGCTTACAAACTATGGCTACACCTTC.

The genes are TRBV6-1 and TRBJ1-1; D perhaps matches TRBD1 (6 bases). V gave up 0 bases and J gave up 6 bases, with 8 bases separating them. Germline values: CDR1 MNHNS, CDR2 SASEGT. The CDR3 covers 13 residues. The DNA for the CDR3 is TGTGCCAGCAGTGAAGCGAGACAGGCTGAAGCTTTCTTT. Its translation: CASSEARQAEAFF.

The CDR3 region is CASSVQGVVYGYTF. The CDR3 DNA is TGTGCCAGCAGCGTACAGGGAGTCGTCTATGGCTACACCTTC. This chain uses TRBV28 with TRBJ1-2; D is perhaps TRBD1 (6 bases). Germline V lookup: CDR1 MDHEN, CDR2 SYDVKM. V shed 6 bases and J shed 4 bases, with 15 bases lying between them. This CDR3 region has 14 residues.

The chain carries TRBV5-1 and TRBJ2-7; 12 bases line up with TRBD2. The germline CDR1 and CDR2 sequences are SGHRS and YFSETQ. This CDR3 comprises 17 residues. Trimming cost V 3 bases and J 0 bases; bases outside gene matches: 7. The CDR3 DNA sequence: TGCGCCAGCAGCTCCGAGACTAGCGGGAGACCCTCCTACGAGCAGTACTTC. Amino acid sequence: CASSSETSGRPSYEQYF.

The chain is built from TRBV10-3 and TRBJ1-4; no clear D gene. V lost 4 bases to trimming and J lost 4 bases, with 10 bases between them. The germline CDR1 and CDR2 sequences are ENHRY and SYGVKD. The CDR3 consists of 14 residues. The CDR3 spells CAISGAAHNEKLFF. The DNA of the CDR3 is TGTGCCATCAGTGGGGCAGCGCATAATGAAAAACTGTTTTTT.

The chain has TRBV4-1 and TRBJ2-1, with D possibly being TRBD1 (5 bases). V was clipped by 1 base and J by 1 base, with 14 bases between them. The CDR3 sequence is 17 residues long. CDR1 and CDR2 from the germline V gene are MGHRA and YSYEKL. DNA of the CDR3: TGCGCCAGCAGCCAAGGAGCAGGGCTCTCGTCCTACAATGAGCAGTTCTTC. Its translation is CASSQGAGLSSYNEQFF.

The rearrangement links TRBV6-4 to TRBJ2-6; unclear D gene. Germline CDR1 is MRHNA and CDR2 is SNTAGT. Trimming pared 8 bases from V and 3 bases from J, leaving 5 bases between. The CDR3 is made up of 12 amino acids. The CDR3 DNA sequence: TGTGCCAGCCCTCATGGGGCCAACGTCCTGACTTTC. Its protein is CASPHGANVLTF.

This clone was observed a few times. The genes are TRBV29-1 and TRBJ2-1; 10 nucleotides line up with TRBD2. V lost 1 base and J lost 12; bases outside the gene matches: 9. The germline V gene encodes CDR1 SQVTM and CDR2 ANQGSEA. The CDR3 loop spans 14 amino acids. CDR3 sequence: CSVEGLAGEKRQFF. In DNA, the CDR3 is TGCAGCGTTGAAGGGCTAGCGGGAGAAAAAAGGCAGTTCTTC.

As for this clone: This may stem from a read error, because a much larger clone lies one nucleotide away. This sample includes further DNA sequences coding for the same CDR3. This chain connects TRBV30 to TRBJ2-3; 8 bases fit TRBD1. Germline trimming cut 5 bases from V and 6 bases from J; bases unmatched to any gene: 10. CDR1 and CDR2 (germline): GTSNPN, SVGIG (reference sequence). CDR3 length equals 14 residues. The CDR3 coding sequence is TGTGCCTGGGGGGGGACAGGAGCAACGGATACGCAGTATTTT. Translated, it gives CAWGGTGATDTQYF.

V usage is TRBV4-1 and J usage is TRBJ1-1; D is unclear. The CDR3 runs to 15 residues. Germline CDR1 MGHRA, CDR2 YSYEKL. The ends were cut back, 0 bases at V and 3 bases at J, with 11 bases in the middle. CDR3 coding DNA: TGCGCCAGCAGCCAAGATTTTAGTCGGGACACTGAAGCTTTCTTT. It encodes CASSQDFSRDTEAFF.

The rearrangement links TRBV5-5 to TRBJ2-7, with D maybe TRBD1 (6 bases). The CDR3 length is 16 residues. Trimming shortened V by 1 base and J by 0 bases, and 14 bases separated the two germline ends. Germline loops: CDR1 SGHKS, CDR2 YYEKEE (reference sequence). In DNA form, the CDR3 reads TGTGCCAGCAGCTTGTTGGGACACCCGACCTCCTACGAGCAGTACTTC. This gives the protein CASSLLGHPTSYEQYF.

This chain connects TRBV9 to TRBJ1-1, with D possibly being TRBD1 (5 bases). V was cut by 4 bases and J by 4 bases, with 11 bases left in between. The CDR3 length is 13 residues. Germline assignment: CDR1 SGDLS and CDR2 YYNGEE. CDR3 sequence: CASSRGVTTEAFF. The CDR3 coding sequence is TGTGCCAGCAGCAGAGGGGTGACCACTGAAGCTTTCTTT.

This clone was seen a handful of times. CDR3 sequence (DNA): TGCGCCAGCAGTGAGTCACTCTTTACCCCCAGCTCCTACAATGAGCAGTTCTTC. Encoded protein: CASSESLFTPSSYNEQFF. The V and J genes are TRBV10-2 and TRBJ2-1; D remains ambiguous. Germline CDR1 reads WSHSY; CDR2 reads SAAADI. CDR3 length: 18 amino acids. V was clipped by 0 bases and J by 0 bases, with 15 bases between them.

The chain has TRBV5-3 and TRBJ1-5; D remains ambiguous. TRBV5-3 is sorted into the ORF group, with uncertain function. V was cut by 4 bases and J by 8 bases, with 19 bases left in between. CDR3 size: 15 residues. DNA of the CDR3: TGTGCCAGAAGCCTGCGAGCGGCCGCGAATGAGCCCCAGCATTTT. This sequence encodes CARSLRAAANEPQHF.

This chain joins TRBV28 and TRBJ2-7, with D possibly matching TRBD2 (6 bases). CDR1 and CDR2 (germline): MDHEN, SYDVKM. The CDR3 is 15 residues long. Trimming shortened V by 6 bases and J by 4 bases, and 19 bases separated the two germline ends. The CDR3 DNA follows: TGTGCCAGCAGCCCAGGGACGGGAGTTAGGTACGAGCAGTACTTC. Amino acids: CASSPGTGVRYEQYF. Together with reference TRBV28 and TRBJ2-7, the CDR3 gives the full variable domain: DVKVTQSSRYLVKRTGEKVFLECVQDMDHENMFWYRQDPGLGLRLIYFSYDVKMKEKGDIPEGYSVSREKKERFSLILESASTNQTSMYLCASSPGTGVRYEQYFGPGTRLTVT.

CDR3 loop: CASSSTFGNGFDEQFF. CDR3 DNA: TGTGCCAGCAGTTCCACCTTTGGAAATGGGTTCGATGAGCAGTTCTTC. This chain connects TRBV28 to TRBJ2-1; D is uncertain. The ends were cut back, 4 bases at V and 8 bases at J, with 21 bases in the middle. Germline CDR1 MDHEN, CDR2 SYDVKM. This CDR3 contains 16 residues.

V gene TRBV11-3 combines with J gene TRBJ2-3; D is unclear. CDR3 length: 12 residues. The ends were cut back, 5 bases at V and 5 bases at J, with 8 bases in the middle. Germline V gives CDR1 SGHNT, CDR2 YENEEA. The CDR3 DNA reads TGTGCCAGCAGCCCTAATGGAGATACGCAGTATTTT. Translation gives CASSPNGDTQYF.

The chain joins TRBV6-1 to TRBJ1-4; D unresolved. The CDR3 covers 14 residues. V was pared by 2 bases and J by 4 bases, with 8 bases between. Germline V gene data show CDR1 as MNHNS and CDR2 as SASEGT. The CDR3 sequence: CASSEFQLNEKLFF. In DNA, the CDR3 is TGTGCCAGCAGTGAATTCCAGCTTAATGAAAAACTGTTTTTT.

J is TRBJ2-7 and V is TRBV5-1, with 10 bases fitting TRBD1. The V gene end was trimmed by 3 bases and the J gene end by 3 bases; junction bases not matched to a gene: 21. CDR3 size: 20 residues. The germline gives CDR1 SGHRS, CDR2 YFSETQ. In nucleotides, the CDR3 is TGCGCCAGCAGCTCGACATACCGGGACAGGGGCGCCTATGCGGGCTACGAGCAGTACTTC. Residues: CASSSTYRDRGAYAGYEQYF.

The table lists this clone with a few counts. The chain's CDR3 is CASRTGEIYGYTF. Here the CDR3 DNA reads TGTGCCAGCCGGACAGGGGAGATCTATGGCTACACCTTC. The chain employs TRBV2 and TRBJ1-2, with 9 bases that match TRBD1. Germline trimming cut 8 bases from V and 4 bases from J; bases unmatched to any gene: 5. Per germline, CDR1 SNHLY and CDR2 FYNNEI. This CDR3 spans 13 amino acids.

In this sample, this clone turned up once. The rearrangement joins TRBV20-1 to TRBJ2-1; D remains unclear. Germline CDR1 DFQATT, CDR2 SNEGSKA (reference sequence). This CDR3 has 11 residues. Trimming shortened V by 3 bases and J by 9 bases, and 9 bases separated the two germline ends. The CDR3 protein is CSARGWGEQFF. The CDR3, as DNA: TGCAGTGCTAGGGGGTGGGGTGAGCAGTTCTTC.